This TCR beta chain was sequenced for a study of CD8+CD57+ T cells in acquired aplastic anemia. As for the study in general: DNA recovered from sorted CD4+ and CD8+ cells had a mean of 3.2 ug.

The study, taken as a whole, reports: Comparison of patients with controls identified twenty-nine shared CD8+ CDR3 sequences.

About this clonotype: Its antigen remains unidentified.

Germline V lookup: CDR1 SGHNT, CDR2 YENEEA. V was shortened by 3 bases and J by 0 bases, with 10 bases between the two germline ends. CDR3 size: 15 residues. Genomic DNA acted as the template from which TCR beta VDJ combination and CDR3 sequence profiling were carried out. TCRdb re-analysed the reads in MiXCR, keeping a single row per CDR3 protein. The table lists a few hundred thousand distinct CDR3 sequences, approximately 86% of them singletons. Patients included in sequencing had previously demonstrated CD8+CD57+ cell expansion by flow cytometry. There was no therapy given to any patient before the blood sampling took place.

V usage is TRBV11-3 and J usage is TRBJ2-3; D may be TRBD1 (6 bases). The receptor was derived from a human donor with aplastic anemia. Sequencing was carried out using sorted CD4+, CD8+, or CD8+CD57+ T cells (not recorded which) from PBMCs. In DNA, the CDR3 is TGTGCCAGCAGCTTCACAGGGATAAGCACAGATACGCAGTATTTT. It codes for CASSFTGISTDTQYF.